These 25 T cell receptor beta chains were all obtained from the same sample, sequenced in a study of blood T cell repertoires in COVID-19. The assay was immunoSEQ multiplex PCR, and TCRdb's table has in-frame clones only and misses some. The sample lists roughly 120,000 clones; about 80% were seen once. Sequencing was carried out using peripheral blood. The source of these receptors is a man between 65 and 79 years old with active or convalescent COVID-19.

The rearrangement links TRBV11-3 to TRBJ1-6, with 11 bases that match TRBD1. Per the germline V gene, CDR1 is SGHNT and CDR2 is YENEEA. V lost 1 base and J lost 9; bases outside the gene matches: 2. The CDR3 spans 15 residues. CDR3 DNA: TGTGCCAGCAGCTTAGTAGGACAGGGGGCTTCACCCCTCCACTTT. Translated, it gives CASSLVGQGASPLHF.

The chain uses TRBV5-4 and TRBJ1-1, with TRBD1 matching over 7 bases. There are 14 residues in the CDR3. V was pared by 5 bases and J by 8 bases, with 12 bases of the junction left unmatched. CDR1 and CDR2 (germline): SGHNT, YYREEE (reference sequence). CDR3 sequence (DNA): TGTGCCAGCAGAGCGGACAGGCAGTTTGGAGAAGCTTTCTTT. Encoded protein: CASRADRQFGEAFF.

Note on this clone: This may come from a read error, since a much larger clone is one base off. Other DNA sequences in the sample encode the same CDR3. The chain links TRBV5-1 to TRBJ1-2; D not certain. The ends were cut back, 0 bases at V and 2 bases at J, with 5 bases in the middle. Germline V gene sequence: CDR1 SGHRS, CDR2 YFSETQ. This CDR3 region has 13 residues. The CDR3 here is CASSLAGNYGYTF. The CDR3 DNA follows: TGCGCCAGCAGCTTGGCGGGGAACTATGGCTACACCTTC.

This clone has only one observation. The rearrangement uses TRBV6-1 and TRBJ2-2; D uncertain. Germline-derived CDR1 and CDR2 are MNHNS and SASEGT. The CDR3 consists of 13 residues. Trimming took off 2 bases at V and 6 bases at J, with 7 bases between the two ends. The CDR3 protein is CASSELSSGELFF. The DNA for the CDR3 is TGTGCCAGCAGTGAATTGAGTTCCGGGGAGCTGTTTTTT.

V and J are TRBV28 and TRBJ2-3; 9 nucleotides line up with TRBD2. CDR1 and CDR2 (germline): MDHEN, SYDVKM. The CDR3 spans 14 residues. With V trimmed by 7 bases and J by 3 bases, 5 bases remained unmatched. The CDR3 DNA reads TGTGCCAGCAAAGGCGGGAGGGCTACAGATACGCAGTATTTT. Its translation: CASKGGRATDTQYF.

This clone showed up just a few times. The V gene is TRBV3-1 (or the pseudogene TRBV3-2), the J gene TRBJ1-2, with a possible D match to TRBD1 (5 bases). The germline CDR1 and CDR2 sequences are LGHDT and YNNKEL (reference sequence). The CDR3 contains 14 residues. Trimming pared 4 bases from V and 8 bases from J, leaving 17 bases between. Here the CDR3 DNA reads TGTGCCAGCAGCCTCTCCGCAGGGCGCGGCGGCTACACCTTC. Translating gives CASSLSAGRGGYTF.

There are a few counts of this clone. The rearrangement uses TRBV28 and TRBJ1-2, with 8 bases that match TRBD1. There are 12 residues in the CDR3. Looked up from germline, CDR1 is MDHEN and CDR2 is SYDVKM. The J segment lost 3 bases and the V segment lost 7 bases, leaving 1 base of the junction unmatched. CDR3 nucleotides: TGTGCCAGCACAGGGGGCTACTATGGCTACACCTTC. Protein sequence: CASTGGYYGYTF.

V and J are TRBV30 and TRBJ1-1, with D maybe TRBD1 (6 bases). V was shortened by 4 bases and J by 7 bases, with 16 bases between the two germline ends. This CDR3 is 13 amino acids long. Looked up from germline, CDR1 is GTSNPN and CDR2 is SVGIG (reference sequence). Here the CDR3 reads CAWKGGGVGEAFF. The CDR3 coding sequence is TGTGCCTGGAAGGGTGGGGGCGTTGGTGAAGCTTTCTTT.

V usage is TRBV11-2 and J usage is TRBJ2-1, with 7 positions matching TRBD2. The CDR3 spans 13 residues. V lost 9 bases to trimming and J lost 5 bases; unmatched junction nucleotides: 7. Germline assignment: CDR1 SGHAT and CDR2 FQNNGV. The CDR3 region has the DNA TGTGCCAGTAGGGACTACGGGAACAATGAGCAGTTCTTC. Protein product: CASRDYGNNEQFF.

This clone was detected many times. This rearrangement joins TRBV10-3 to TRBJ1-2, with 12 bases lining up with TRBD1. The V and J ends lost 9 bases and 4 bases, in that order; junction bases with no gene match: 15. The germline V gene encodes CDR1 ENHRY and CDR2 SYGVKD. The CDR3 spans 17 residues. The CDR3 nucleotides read TGTGCCATTCAGTTCCGGGACAGGGGGCTAAGCGGCTATGGCTACACCTTC. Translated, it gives CAIQFRDRGLSGYGYTF.

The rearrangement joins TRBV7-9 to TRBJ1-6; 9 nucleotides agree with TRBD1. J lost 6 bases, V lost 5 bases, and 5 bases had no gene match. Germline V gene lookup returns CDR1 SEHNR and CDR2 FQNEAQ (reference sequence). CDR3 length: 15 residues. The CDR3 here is CASSHTGQGNSPLHF. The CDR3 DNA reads TGTGCCAGCAGCCACACGGGACAGGGTAATTCACCCCTCCACTTT.

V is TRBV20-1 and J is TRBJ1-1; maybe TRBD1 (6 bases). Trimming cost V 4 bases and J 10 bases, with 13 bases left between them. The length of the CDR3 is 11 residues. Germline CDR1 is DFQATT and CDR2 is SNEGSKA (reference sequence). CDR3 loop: CSANGGGRAFF. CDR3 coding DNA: TGCAGTGCTAATGGGGGGGGGCGAGCTTTCTTT.

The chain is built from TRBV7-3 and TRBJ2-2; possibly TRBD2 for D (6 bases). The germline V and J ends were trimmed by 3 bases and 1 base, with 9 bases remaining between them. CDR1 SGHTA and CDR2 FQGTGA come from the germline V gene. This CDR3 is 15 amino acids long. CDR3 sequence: CASSLDGRNTGELFF. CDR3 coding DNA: TGTGCCAGCAGCTTGGACGGGAGGAACACCGGGGAGCTGTTTTTT.

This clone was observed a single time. CDR3 protein: CATSDSLSGELFF. For the CDR3, the DNA is TGTGCCACCAGTGACTCCCTGTCCGGGGAGCTGTTTTTT. This rearrangement joins TRBV24-1 to TRBJ2-2; D unclear. With 4 bases removed from V and 6 bases from J, the gap between germline ends came to 8 bases. Per germline, CDR1 KGHDR and CDR2 SFDVKD. The CDR3 totals 13 residues.

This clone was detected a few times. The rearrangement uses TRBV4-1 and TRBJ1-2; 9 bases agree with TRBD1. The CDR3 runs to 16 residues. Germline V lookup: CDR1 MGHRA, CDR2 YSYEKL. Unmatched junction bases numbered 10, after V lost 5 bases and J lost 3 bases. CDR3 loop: CASSSTTGGSDYGYTF. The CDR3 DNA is TGCGCCAGCAGCTCTACTACAGGGGGCAGCGACTATGGCTACACCTTC.

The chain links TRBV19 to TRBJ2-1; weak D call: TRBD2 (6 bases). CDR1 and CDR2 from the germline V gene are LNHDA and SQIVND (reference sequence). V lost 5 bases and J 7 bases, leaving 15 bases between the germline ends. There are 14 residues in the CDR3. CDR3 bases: TGTGCCAGTAGTTTTCGGGAGTCGAATAATGAGCAGTTCTTC. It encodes CASSFRESNNEQFF.

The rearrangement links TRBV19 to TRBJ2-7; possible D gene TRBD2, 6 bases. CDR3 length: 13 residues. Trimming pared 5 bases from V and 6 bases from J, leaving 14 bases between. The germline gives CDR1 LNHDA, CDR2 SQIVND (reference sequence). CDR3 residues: CASSDLGSSEQYF. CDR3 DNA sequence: TGTGCCAGTAGTGACCTCGGGAGCTCCGAGCAGTACTTC.

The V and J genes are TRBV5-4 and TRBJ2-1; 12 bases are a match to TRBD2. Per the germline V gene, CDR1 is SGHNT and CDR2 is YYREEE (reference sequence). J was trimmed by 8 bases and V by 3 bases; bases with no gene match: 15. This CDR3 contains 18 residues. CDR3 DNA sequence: TGTGCCAGCAGCTCCCGATCCCTAGCGGGGGGGCTCCGGTATGAGCAGTTCTTC. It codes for CASSSRSLAGGLRYEQFF.

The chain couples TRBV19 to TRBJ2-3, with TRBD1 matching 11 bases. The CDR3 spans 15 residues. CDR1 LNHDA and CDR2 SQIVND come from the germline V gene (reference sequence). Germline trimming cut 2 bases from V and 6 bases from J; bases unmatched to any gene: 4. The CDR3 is CASSILGQGVDTQYF. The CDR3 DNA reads TGTGCCAGTAGTATACTGGGACAGGGGGTGGATACGCAGTATTTT.

CDR3 sequence: CASTQGNSNQPQHF. In nucleotides, the CDR3 is TGTGCCAGCACTCAGGGGAATAGCAATCAGCCCCAGCATTTT. The J gene is TRBJ1-5, the V gene TRBV2; a weak D match, TRBD1 (6 bases). Germline V gene lookup returns CDR1 SNHLY and CDR2 FYNNEI. Trimming removed 7 bases from V and 0 bases from J, with 10 bases in between. This CDR3 is built from 14 residues.

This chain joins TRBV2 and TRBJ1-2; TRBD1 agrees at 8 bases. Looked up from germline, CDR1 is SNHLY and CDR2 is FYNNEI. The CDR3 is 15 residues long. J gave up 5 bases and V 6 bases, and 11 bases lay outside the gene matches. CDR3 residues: CASSLDRGTLYGYTF. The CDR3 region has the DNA TGTGCCAGCAGCCTCGACAGGGGTACATTGTATGGCTACACCTTC.

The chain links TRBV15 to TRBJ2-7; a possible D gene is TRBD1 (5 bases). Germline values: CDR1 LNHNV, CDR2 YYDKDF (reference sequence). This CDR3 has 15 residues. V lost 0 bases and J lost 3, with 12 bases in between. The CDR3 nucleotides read TGTGCCACCAGCAGAGATTTCAGGGTTGGCTACGAGCAGTACTTC. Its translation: CATSRDFRVGYEQYF.

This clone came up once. The CDR3 nucleotides are TGCGCCAGCAGCCCACGGACTAGCGGGGGTATCTCCTACGAGCAGTACTTC. This translates into CASSPRTSGGISYEQYF. V is TRBV4-1 and J is TRBJ2-7; 13 nucleotides agree with TRBD2. V lost 4 bases, J lost 0 bases, and 6 bases stayed unmatched. The CDR3 runs 17 residues. Germline-derived CDR1 and CDR2 are MGHRA and YSYEKL.

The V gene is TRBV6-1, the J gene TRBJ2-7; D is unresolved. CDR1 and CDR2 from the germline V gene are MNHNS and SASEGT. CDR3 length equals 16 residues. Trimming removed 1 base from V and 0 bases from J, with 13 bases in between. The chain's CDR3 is CASSEGFGRSSYEQYF. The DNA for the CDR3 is TGTGCCAGCAGTGAAGGGTTCGGTAGGAGCTCCTACGAGCAGTACTTC.

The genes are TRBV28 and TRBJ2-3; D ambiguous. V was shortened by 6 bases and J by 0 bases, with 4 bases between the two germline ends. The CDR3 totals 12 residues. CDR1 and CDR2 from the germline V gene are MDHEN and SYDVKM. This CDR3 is CASSGSTDTQYF. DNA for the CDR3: TGTGCCAGCAGCGGGAGCACAGATACGCAGTATTTT. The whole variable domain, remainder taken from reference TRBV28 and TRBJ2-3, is DVKVTQSSRYLVKRTGEKVFLECVQDMDHENMFWYRQDPGLGLRLIYFSYDVKMKEKGDIPEGYSVSREKKERFSLILESASTNQTSMYLCASSGSTDTQYFGPGTRLTVL.